Listed below are T cell receptor beta chains from one sample, sequenced in a study of chemoradiotherapy in HPV16-positive cancers. Some clones are missing from TCRdb's copy, which holds only in-frame ones; the method was immunoSEQ multiplex PCR. The sample lists a few thousand clones; about 88% were seen once. This specimen consisted of tumor tissue, obtained from a patient who underwent chemoradiotherapy. Receptor source: a human donor with HPV-associated anogenital cancer. The CDR3 runs from the conserved cysteine through the conserved F or W. The D gene is left open where the match is weak. Clone size is shown for a subset of rows, as once, few, many or a class of expanded clone.

V gene	CDR3 length	D gene	J gene	clone size	CDR3 DNA	CDR3 protein
TRBV19	14	.	TRBJ2-7	.	TGTGCCAGTAGTTACGATCCAGTCTCCTACGAGCAGTACTTC	CASSYDPVSYEQYF
TRBV18	15	.	TRBJ2-7	.	TGTGCCAGCTCACCACGTCCCGGCGGTTCGGACGAGCAGTACTTC	CASSPRPGGSDEQYF
TRBV7-2	15	.	TRBJ2-7	.	TGTGCCAGCAGCTCTACGGGACATAGCACCTACGAGCAGTACTTC	CASSSTGHSTYEQYF
TRBV18	17	TRBD1	TRBJ1-6	.	TGTGCCAGCTCACCACCGGGGACAGGGGACCCGTCGAGGGCCCTCCACTTT	CASSPPGTGDPSRALHF
TRBV25-1	11	.	TRBJ1-2	.	TGTGCCAGCAGTGAATTATATGGCTACACCTTC	CASSELYGYTF
TRBV9	14	.	TRBJ1-3	.	TGTGCCAGCAGCGTAGACGACTCTGGAAACACCATATATTTT	CASSVDDSGNTIYF
TRBV6-1	16	.	TRBJ1-4	few	TGTGCCAGCAGTGAAGCGGGCTTAGCAACTAATGAAAAACTGTTTTTT	CASSEAGLATNEKLFF
TRBV5-4	16	TRBD1	TRBJ1-3	.	TGTGCCAGCAGCTTGGGACAGGGGGCCCCTGGAAACACCATATATTTT	CASSLGQGAPGNTIYF
TRBV5-6	16	TRBD2	TRBJ2-7	.	TGTGCCAGCAGCATCCTGTCTGGCGGGGGGCGGCGCGAGCAGTACTTC	CASSILSGGGRREQYF
TRBV25-1	15	.	TRBJ1-4	once	TGTGCCAGCAGTGAGCCGGGGTCTCGCATTGAAAAACTGTTTTTT	CASSEPGSRIEKLFF
TRBV2	18	TRBD2	TRBJ2-3	.	TGTGCCAGCAGTGAATTGACGGGAGGCGGGGGGGCTTTGGATACGCAGTATTTT	CASSELTGGGGALDTQYF
TRBV25-1	15	TRBD1	TRBJ2-7	.	TGTGCCAGCAGTCCCGGTAACAGGGGCTCCTACGAGCAGTACTTC	CASSPGNRGSYEQYF
TRBV28	17	TRBD2	TRBJ2-3	once	TGTGCCAGCAGTTCCGGACTAGCGGGAGGGAGTGATGGTACGCAGTATTTT	CASSSGLAGGSDGTQYF
TRBV30	15	TRBD1	TRBJ1-6	.	TGTGCCTGGAGTACCCGGACAGGGGTTAATTCACCCCTCCACTTT	CAWSTRTGVNSPLHF
TRBV19	15	.	TRBJ1-5	.	TGTGCCAGTAGTTCCAGGGAGGGGTTCAGTCAGCCCCAGCATTTT	CASSSREGFSQPQHF
TRBV5-6	15	.	TRBJ1-3	.	TGTGCCAGCAGCCCGGGCGGGACACATGGAAACACCATATATTTT	CASSPGGTHGNTIYF
TRBV11-2	14	.	TRBJ1-3	.	TGTGCCAGCAGCAGGACTGGCTCTGGAAACACCATATATTTT	CASSRTGSGNTIYF
TRBV19	15	TRBD1	TRBJ1-1	.	TGTGCCAGTAGTCCATGGGACAGGGGGACCACTGAAGCTTTCTTT	CASSPWDRGTTEAFF
TRBV2	13	.	TRBJ1-3	few	TGTGCCAGCATTTGGTCCTCTGGAAACACCATATATTTT	CASIWSSGNTIYF
TRBV7-6	14	TRBD1	TRBJ2-3	.	TGTGCCAGCAGCTTAGCCGCAGGGGGAGATACGCAGTATTTT	CASSLAAGGDTQYF
TRBV10-3	15	.	TRBJ1-1	.	TGTGCCATCAGTGAGTCACAGGATCTGAACACTGAAGCTTTCTTT	CAISESQDLNTEAFF
TRBV5-5	14	.	TRBJ1-5	large	TGTGCCAGCAGCTTGCATAGTGGTAGTCAGCCCCAGCATTTT	CASSLHSGSQPQHF
TRBV7-9	16	TRBD1	TRBJ1-1	.	TGTGCCAGCAGCCAAGAACCAACTAGACAGGGGGCGCGTGCTTTCTTT	CASSQEPTRQGARAFF
TRBV23-1	17	TRBD1	TRBJ1-1	.	TGCGCCAGCAGTAGCCGAGCTACAGGGGGCTCGAACACTGAAGCTTTCTTT	CASSSRATGGSNTEAFF
TRBV18	15	.	TRBJ1-3	.	TGTGCCAGCTCCACTGGTCCGATCCCTGGAAACACCATATATTTT	CASSTGPIPGNTIYF
TRBV5-8	13	.	TRBJ2-1	once	TGTGCCAGCAGCCGGGACTTCGGCAAGGAGCAGTTCTTC	CASSRDFGKEQFF
TRBV19	16	TRBD1	TRBJ2-1	few	TGTGCCAGTACCGAAGGGACAGAGGTTCGGCACAATGAGCAGTTCTTC	CASTEGTEVRHNEQFF
TRBV27	19	TRBD2	TRBJ2-3	.	TGTGCCAGCAGTTTGAATCCAAGCGGGAGGGCCAGGAGCACAGATACGCAGTATTTT	CASSLNPSGRARSTDTQYF
TRBV30	13	.	TRBJ2-7	.	TGTGCCTGGAGTAAAGACTCCTCCTACGAGCAGTACTTC	CAWSKDSSYEQYF
TRBV9	13	.	TRBJ2-7	.	TGTGCCAGCAGCGGCGGGATCTCCTACGAGCAGTACTTC	CASSGGISYEQYF
TRBV5-1	12	.	TRBJ2-7	.	TGCGCCAGCAGCTACCCAGGGGACGAGCAGTACTTC	CASSYPGDEQYF
TRBV19	15	TRBD1	TRBJ1-2	.	TGTGCCAGTAGTATAGGGACAGGGGGCGATGCGGGCTACACCTTC	CASSIGTGGDAGYTF
TRBV2	14	.	TRBJ1-1	.	TGTGCCAGCAGTTCCTCGGGAACTAACACTGAAGCTTTCTTT	CASSSSGTNTEAFF
TRBV7-2	14	TRBD2	TRBJ2-1	.	TGTGCCAGCAGCTTAGAACTAGCGGGGGGGCAGCAGTTCTTC	CASSLELAGGQQFF
TRBV12-5	16	.	TRBJ1-1	.	TGTGCTAGTGGTTTGGTACGCCCAGGGAGGAACGCTGAAGCTTTCTTT	CASGLVRPGRNAEAFF
TRBV6-5	13	.	TRBJ1-2	once	TGTGCCAGCAGTTCACCTTTGGCCTATGGCTACACCTTC	CASSSPLAYGYTF
TRBV12-1	16	.	TRBJ2-6	few	TGTGCCAGCAGTCCAGGACTGGGGTCTGGGGCCAACGTCCTGACTTTC	CASSPGLGSGANVLTF
TRBV15	16	.	TRBJ2-1	.	TGTGCCACCAGCAGAGATAATTCGGCTGCCTACAATGAGCAGTTCTTC	CATSRDNSAAYNEQFF
TRBV5-1	16	TRBD2	TRBJ2-7	.	TGCGCCAGCAGCCCTGGGGTGGCAGCGGGAGGGTACGAGCAGTACTTC	CASSPGVAAGGYEQYF
TRBV15	16	.	TRBJ1-3	.	TGTGCCACCAGCAGCGGCTCGGACAGTGAAGGAAACACCATATATTTT	CATSSGSDSEGNTIYF
TRBV14	15	TRBD2	TRBJ2-5	.	TGTGCCAGCAGCCAAGATTCTAGCGGGAGACAGACCCAGTACTTC	CASSQDSSGRQTQYF
TRBV7-2	15	TRBD1	TRBJ2-7	.	TGTGCCAGCAGCTTTCCTCGGACAGGCAGCGTCGAGCAGTACTTC	CASSFPRTGSVEQYF
TRBV19	14	.	TRBJ2-2	.	TGTGCCAGTAGTATAGGAGACAGGTCCGGGGAGCTGTTTTTT	CASSIGDRSGELFF
TRBV27	14	.	TRBJ2-3	large	TGTGCCAGCAGTTTAGGACCCGGGGCGGATACGCAGTATTTT	CASSLGPGADTQYF
TRBV2	16	TRBD2	TRBJ2-2	.	TGTGCCAGCAGTGGGCTAGCGGGAGCAATCACCGGGGAGCTGTTTTTT	CASSGLAGAITGELFF
TRBV5-1	14	TRBD2	TRBJ2-5	.	TGCGCCAGCAGCTTAAGCGGGGGTATGGAGACCCAGTACTTC	CASSLSGGMETQYF
TRBV19	11	.	TRBJ2-1	once	TGTGCCTCGGCCAGGTACAATGAGCAGTTCTTC	CASARYNEQFF
TRBV2	15	.	TRBJ1-3	.	TGTGCCAGCAGTGAATCGGCCAGCGCTGGAAACACCATATATTTT	CASSESASAGNTIYF
TRBV23-1	13	.	TRBJ1-2	.	TGCGCCAGCAGTCGGGAAGCTAACTATGGCTACACCTTC	CASSREANYGYTF
TRBV2	14	TRBD2	TRBJ2-1	.	TGTGCCAGCAGGAGGGGACTAGCGGCCAATGAGCAGTTCTTC	CASRRGLAANEQFF
TRBV4-3	15	TRBD1	TRBJ2-7	.	TGCGCCAGCAGGCACTCAACAGGGGGGATCTACGAGCAGTACTTC	CASRHSTGGIYEQYF
TRBV18	15	TRBD1	TRBJ2-3	.	TGTGCCAGCTCATCCGGCAGGGGGAGTGCAGATACGCAGTATTTT	CASSSGRGSADTQYF
TRBV9	15	.	TRBJ2-3	few	TGTGCCAGCAGCGTAGGAAGCGTTTTCACAGATACGCAGTATTTT	CASSVGSVFTDTQYF
TRBV7-3	16	TRBD2	TRBJ2-2	.	TGTGCCAGCAGCCTGGGACTAGCGGGAGGGACCGGGGAGCTGTTTTTT	CASSLGLAGGTGELFF